What follows are 21 T cell receptor beta chains derived from one specimen sequenced in a study of blood T cell repertoires in COVID-19. The assay was immunoSEQ multiplex PCR, and TCRdb's table has in-frame clones only and misses some. The sample contains under 250,000 clones, around 84% of which appear only once. The specimen sequenced was peripheral blood. The receptors here all came from a man between 45 and 60 years old with active or convalescent COVID-19.

This sequence joins TRBV6-5 and TRBJ1-2; a possible D gene is TRBD1 (5 bases). Germline CDR1 and CDR2: MNHEY and SVGAGI. The CDR3 has 13 residues. With 6 bases removed from V and 8 bases from J, the gap between germline ends came to 16 bases. CDR3 sequence reads: CASSTQQVFGYTF. In DNA, the CDR3 is TGTGCCAGCAGCACCCAACAGGTGTTCGGCTACACCTTC.

Here the CDR3 reads CASSERGRETGELFF. DNA of the CDR3: TGTGCCAGCAGTGAAAGGGGGCGAGAAACCGGGGAGCTGTTTTTT. The V gene is TRBV6-1, the J gene TRBJ2-2, with TRBD1 matching over 7 bases. The CDR3 has 15 residues. Germline CDR1 MNHNS, CDR2 SASEGT. The V gene end was trimmed by 2 bases and the J gene end by 5 bases; junction bases not matched to a gene: 5.

The chain carries TRBV5-1 and TRBJ2-3; 7 bases line up with TRBD2. CDR1 is SGHRS and CDR2 is YFSETQ in the germline V gene. This CDR3 has 14 amino acids. Losses at the gene ends were 3 bases for V and 2 bases for J; bases not matched to a gene: 3. The CDR3 DNA is TGCGCCAGCAGCTCCGGGACTATCACAGATACGCAGTATTTT. Protein sequence: CASSSGTITDTQYF.

The chain uses TRBV5-1 and TRBJ1-1, with TRBD1 matching 7 bases. Unmatched junction bases numbered 6, after V lost 4 bases and J lost 3 bases. This CDR3 contains 14 residues. Germline V lookup: CDR1 SGHRS, CDR2 YFSETQ. The chain's CDR3 is CASSTGTADTEAFF. The CDR3 DNA reads as TGCGCCAGCAGCACGGGGACAGCAGACACTGAAGCTTTCTTT.

This clone showed up just a few times. This chain joins TRBV18 and TRBJ2-5; D call uncertain. Trimming shortened V by 6 bases and J by 1 base, and 15 bases separated the two germline ends. Germline-derived CDR1 and CDR2 are KGHSH and LQKENI. This CDR3 is 15 amino acids long. DNA for the CDR3: TGTGCCAGCTCCCTTAACGGCGGATTCCAAGAGACCCAGTACTTC. This gives the protein CASSLNGGFQETQYF.

In this sample, this clone turned up once. The chain couples TRBV5-1 to TRBJ1-6; D uncertain. Trimming shortened V by 0 bases and J by 5 bases, and 15 bases separated the two germline ends. Germline V gene data show CDR1 as SGHRS and CDR2 as YFSETQ. This CDR3 is built from 17 residues. The CDR3 DNA reads TGCGCCAGCAGCTTGGGCCCCGGTGCGGGCGATAATTCACCCCTCCACTTT. Translating it yields CASSLGPGAGDNSPLHF.

This clone was detected only once. The rearrangement joins TRBV28 to TRBJ2-1; 10 bases are shared with TRBD2. The CDR3 is 16 amino acids. Trimming cost V 5 bases and J 7 bases; bases outside gene matches: 11. CDR1 and CDR2 (germline): MDHEN, SYDVKM. The DNA of the CDR3 is TGTGCCAGCAGTATCAGAGCGGGGGGGCCTCTTAATGAGCAGTTCTTC. Amino acids: CASSIRAGGPLNEQFF.

This clone has a handful of counts. The CDR3 nucleotides are TGTGCCAGCAGTTTATTCCCCTATGGGCAGGGGAACACCGGGGAGCTGTTTTTT. This codes for CASSLFPYGQGNTGELFF. The chain has TRBV27 and TRBJ2-2; possible D gene TRBD1, 5 bases. Deletions cut 1 base from V and 1 base from J, with 16 bases between. The CDR3 has 18 amino acids. In germline, CDR1 is MNHEY, CDR2 SMNVEV (reference sequence).

This clone was seen just once. The V and J genes are TRBV10-3 and TRBJ1-1; D possibly corresponds to TRBD1 (5 bases). CDR1 ENHRY and CDR2 SYGVKD come from the germline V gene. Trimming pared 0 bases from V and 6 bases from J, leaving 11 bases between. The CDR3 covers 14 residues. CDR3 coding DNA: TGTGCCATCAGTGAGTCACGGGGGGTAGCTGAAGCTTTCTTT. Translating gives CAISESRGVAEAFF.

The chain recombines TRBV27 with TRBJ2-5; no clear D. Germline lookup yields CDR1 MNHEY and CDR2 SMNVEV (reference sequence). Between the trimmed V and J ends, which lost 5 bases and 5 bases, there was a span of 12 bases. The CDR3 covers 13 residues. CDR3 DNA sequence: TGTGCCAGCAGTCCGGTCTTCGGGGAGACCCAGTACTTC. Protein: CASSPVFGETQYF.

The sample holds one count of this clone. The chain has TRBV19 and TRBJ2-3; D is unclear. Trimming removed 2 bases at V and 6 bases at J, with 12 bases between. Looked up from germline, CDR1 is LNHDA and CDR2 is SQIVND (reference sequence). CDR3 length equals 14 residues. CDR3 bases: TGTGCCAGTAGTATATTACCAATCGGGGATACGCAGTATTTT. Translation: CASSILPIGDTQYF.

This rearrangement joins TRBV2 to TRBJ1-2; the match to TRBD1 covers 9 bases. Germline CDR1 SNHLY, CDR2 FYNNEI. The CDR3 covers 15 residues. The J segment lost 4 bases and the V segment lost 6 bases, leaving 9 bases of the junction unmatched. This CDR3 reads CASRGNRGRFYGYTF. The CDR3 coding sequence is TGTGCCAGCAGAGGGAACAGGGGGCGCTTCTATGGCTACACCTTC.

The chain uses TRBV7-8 and TRBJ2-3, with D perhaps matching TRBD1 (6 bases). The CDR3 is made up of 16 amino acids. V was shortened by 5 bases and J by 2 bases, with 17 bases between the two germline ends. CDR1 SGHVS and CDR2 FQNEAQ come from the germline V gene. CDR3 bases: TGTGCCAGCAGCGTCAGGGGACGACCCTTCACAGATACGCAGTATTTT. It is translated as CASSVRGRPFTDTQYF.

The chain uses TRBV4-2 and TRBJ2-7, with TRBD2 as a possible D gene (5 bases). V was clipped by 0 bases and J by 7 bases, with 10 bases between them. The germline V gene encodes CDR1 LGHNA and CDR2 YNFKEQ. The CDR3 contains 13 residues. In DNA form, the CDR3 reads TGTGCCAGCAGCCAAGAGGCTGGGAGAGAGCAGTACGTC. Translated, it gives CASSQEAGREQYV.

V and J are TRBV30 and TRBJ2-1; 10 positions match TRBD2. The CDR3 is 14 amino acids. The trim removed 3 bases at V and 7 bases at J, leaving 6 bases unmatched. CDR1 is GTSNPN, CDR2 SVGIG, per germline (reference sequence). In nucleotides, the CDR3 is TGTGCCTGGAGCGGAGCGGGAGGGAGTAATGAGCAGTTCTTC. It yields the protein CAWSGAGGSNEQFF.

In this sample, this clone turned up a few times. The chain is built from TRBV6-2 or TRBV6-3 and TRBJ1-1, with 9 bases fitting TRBD1. With 0 bases clipped from V and 0 bases from J, the junction kept 8 bases outside the gene matches. Germline assignment: CDR1 MNHEY and CDR2 SVGEGT. The CDR3 runs to 18 residues. CDR3 region: CASSYSLRTGALNTEAFF. CDR3 nucleotide sequence: TGTGCCAGCAGTTACTCGCTTAGGACAGGGGCCCTGAACACTGAAGCTTTCTTT.

This chain joins TRBV3-1 (or the pseudogene TRBV3-2) and TRBJ1-3, with D perhaps matching TRBD1 (6 bases). Germline values: CDR1 LGHDT, CDR2 YNNKEL (reference sequence). V was trimmed by 4 bases and J by 4 bases, leaving 11 bases between them. The CDR3 spans 14 residues. CDR3 amino acids: CASSPRQGGNTIYF. The CDR3 nucleotides read TGTGCCAGCAGCCCCCGCCAGGGGGGAAACACCATATATTTT.

This clone was detected a few times. CDR3 coding DNA: TGCAGCGTTGATGACGGACTGGGTGGCTACACCTTC. This translates into CSVDDGLGGYTF. V usage is TRBV29-1 and J usage is TRBJ1-2, with unresolved D. V lost 3 bases and J 7 bases, leaving 12 bases between the germline ends. Germline V gene data show CDR1 as SQVTM and CDR2 as ANQGSEA. This CDR3 has 12 residues.

The chain combines TRBV29-1 with TRBJ2-1; possible D gene TRBD2, 6 bases. Germline lookup yields CDR1 SQVTM and CDR2 ANQGSEA. This CDR3 spans 13 amino acids. Trimming took 4 bases from V and 8 from J, leaving 15 bases between them. Here the CDR3 reads CSVAGAGKDEQFF. In nucleotides, the CDR3 is TGCAGCGTTGCCGGCGCGGGAAAGGATGAGCAGTTCTTC.

The chain couples TRBV10-1 to TRBJ2-7, with TRBD1 matching 7 bases. This CDR3 has 14 amino acids. In germline, CDR1 is WNHNN, CDR2 SYGVQD (reference sequence). Losses at the gene ends were 7 bases for V and 1 base for J; bases not matched to a gene: 7. Written as DNA, the CDR3 is TGCGCCAGCACCTGGACAGGACTGTCCTACGAGCAGTACGTC. Protein: CASTWTGLSYEQYV.

This clone was detected only once. The chain couples TRBV20-1 to TRBJ2-7; unclear D gene. The CDR3 runs to 8 residues. The germline V gene has CDR1 DFQATT and CDR2 SNEGSKA (reference sequence). CDR3 residues: CNGYEQYF. CDR3 sequence (DNA): TGCAACGGCTACGAGCAGTACTTC.